This T cell receptor beta chain was obtained from a study of regulatory T cells in long-lasting Graves disease (dated by TCRdb to the early 2020s). With respect to the entire study: To count as having persistent Graves' disease, a patient had to have received antithyroid drug treatment for over 5 years with TSH receptor autoantibodies remaining persistently positive. This study used TCR sequencing and RNA sequencing of peripheral blood to compare persistent Graves' disease patients against newly diagnosed Graves' disease patients. The study was conducted in China and was registered as a clinical trial. TCR sequencing covered 13 persistent and roughly 20 newly diagnosed Graves' disease patients, approximately 33 samples in total. Persistent Graves' disease patients in the clinical cohort had taken antithyroid drugs for roughly ten years on average. Study-wide conclusions, independent of this receptor: Persistent patients shared more public clonotypes among themselves (2,741) than newly diagnosed patients did (over 950). Only the TCR beta chain was sequenced and analyzed. The authors noted that the small sample size was a limitation that may lower accuracy. Because the primary lesion, thyroid tissue, could not be accessed, the study looked at peripheral blood alone. Persistent Graves' disease patients showed lower TCR Shannon entropy and fewer highly expanded clones than newly diagnosed patients, suggesting clonal expansion.

Library preparation used multiplex PCR. The instrument was an Illumina HiSeq 4000. TCR beta libraries were built with iRepertoire HTBI primers and Arm-PCR amplification of CDR3 regions. Before sequencing, the PCR products underwent gel purification. As for how the authors treated the data: Gene usage analysis of CDR3 amino acid clonotypes relied on the roughly 60 TRBV and 13 to 15 TRBJ segments identified across samples. COPE and FqMerger were used to merge filtered high-quality paired reads into contigs. BLAST was used to align contigs to IMGT TRBV, TRBD and TRBJ reference genes, with CDR3 defined following IMGT. Clonotypes above 0.1% frequency were classified as highly expanded clones. Shannon entropy was used to measure repertoire diversity, and the Gini coefficient was used to measure V-J evenness. A clonotype was considered public if more than one individual shared it. Clones were called with MiXCR by TCRdb after fastp trimmed the public reads at Q25, and only in-frame beta chains were retained. Each entry merges the rows of one CDR3 protein and shows their most common DNA and genes. For this entry, the V and J calls and clone size follow TCRdb and not the study's own pipeline. Here the sample has about 340,000 distinct CDR3 sequences; about 20% occur a single time. Around 30% of the sample lies in the top ten.

Concerning this clonotype itself: This receptor's antigen is unknown. No per-base quality is available; no much larger clone lies one base away.

The sample's time point label, in plain terms: persistent/refractory GD, antithyroid drugs over 5 years with positive TRAb. RNA was extracted from PBMCs in TRIzol for both TCR sequencing and RNA sequencing. The diagnosis of Graves' disease followed American Thyroid Association guidelines. Patients for the study were recruited at an endocrinology department in Xi'an, China. From each patient, 7.5 to 9.5 milliliters of peripheral blood was collected into an EDTA anticoagulant tube. Ficoll Paque Plus density gradient separation was used to isolate PBMCs, and no further T cell sorting was performed. An Agilent 2100 Bioanalyzer and agarose gel were used to assess RNA quality, and a NanoDrop 2000 was used to measure RNA concentration. This receptor was taken from a female donor with Graves disease. This specimen consisted of peripheral blood mononuclear cells (PBMCs), obtained when the disease was refractory, from a patient treated with antithyroid drugs.

The CDR3 in this case is CASNIRAGNRVVNTEAFF. At the DNA level, the sequence is TGTGCCAGTAACATAAGGGCTGGGAACAGGGTGGTGAACACTGAAGCTTTCTTT. The sequence joins TRBV19 to TRBJ1-1; the D gene is perhaps TRBD1, on 6 matching bases. The V and J ends are trimmed by 7 bases and 0 bases, leaving 24 bases between them. From a lookup of the germline V gene (reference sequence), CDR1 and CDR2 are LNHDA and SQIVND. Spanning cysteine to phenylalanine, the CDR3 consists of 18 amino acids. The DNA shown is the 54-base CDR3, in frame from base 1.